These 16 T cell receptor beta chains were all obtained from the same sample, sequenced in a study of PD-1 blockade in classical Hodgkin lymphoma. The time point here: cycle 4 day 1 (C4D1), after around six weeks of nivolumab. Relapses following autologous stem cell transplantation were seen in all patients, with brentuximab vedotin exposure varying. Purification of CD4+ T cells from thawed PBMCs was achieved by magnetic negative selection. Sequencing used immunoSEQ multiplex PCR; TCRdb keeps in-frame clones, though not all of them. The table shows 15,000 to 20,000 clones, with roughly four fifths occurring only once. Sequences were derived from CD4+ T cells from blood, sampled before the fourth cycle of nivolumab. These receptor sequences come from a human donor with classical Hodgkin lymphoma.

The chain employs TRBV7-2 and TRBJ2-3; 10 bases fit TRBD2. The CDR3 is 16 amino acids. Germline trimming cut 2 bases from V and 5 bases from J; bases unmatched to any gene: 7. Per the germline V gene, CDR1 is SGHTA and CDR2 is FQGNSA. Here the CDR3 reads CASSLLSGRAGDTQYF. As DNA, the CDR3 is TGTGCCAGCAGCTTACTGAGCGGGAGGGCCGGAGATACGCAGTATTTT.

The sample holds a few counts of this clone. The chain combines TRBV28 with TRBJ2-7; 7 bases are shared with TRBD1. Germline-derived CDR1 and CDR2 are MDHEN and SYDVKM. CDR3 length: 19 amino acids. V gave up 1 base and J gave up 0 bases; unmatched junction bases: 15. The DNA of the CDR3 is TGTGCCAGCAGTTTATCAAGCTTTCTTCGGGACAGCAGCTCCTACGAGCAGTACGTC. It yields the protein CASSLSSFLRDSSSYEQYV.

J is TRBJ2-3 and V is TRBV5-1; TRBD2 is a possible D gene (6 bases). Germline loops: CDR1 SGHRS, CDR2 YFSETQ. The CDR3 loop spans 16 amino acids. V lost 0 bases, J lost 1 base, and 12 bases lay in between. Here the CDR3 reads CASSLVGGRGTDTQYF. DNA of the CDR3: TGCGCCAGCAGCTTGGTAGGAGGGCGGGGCACAGATACGCAGTATTTT.

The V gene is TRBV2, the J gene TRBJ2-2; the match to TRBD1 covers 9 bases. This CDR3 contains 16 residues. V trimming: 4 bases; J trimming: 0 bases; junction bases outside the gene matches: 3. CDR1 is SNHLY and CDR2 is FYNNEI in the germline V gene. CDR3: CASSVGDRANTGELFF. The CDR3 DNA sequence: TGTGCCAGCAGTGTCGGGGACAGGGCGAACACCGGGGAGCTGTTTTTT. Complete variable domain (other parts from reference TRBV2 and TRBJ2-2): EPEVTQTPSHQVTQMGQEVILRCVPISNHLYFYWYRQILGQKVEFLVSFYNNEISEKSEIFDDQFSVERPDGSNFTLKIRSTKLEDSAMYFCASSVGDRANTGELFFGEGSRLTVL.

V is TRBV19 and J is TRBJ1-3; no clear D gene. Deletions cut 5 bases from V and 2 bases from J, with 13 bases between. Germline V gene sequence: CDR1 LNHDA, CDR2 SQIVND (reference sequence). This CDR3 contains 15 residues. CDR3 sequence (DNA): TGTGCCAGTAGTTTACAGAAGCCCCCTGGAAACACCATATATTTT. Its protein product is CASSLQKPPGNTIYF.

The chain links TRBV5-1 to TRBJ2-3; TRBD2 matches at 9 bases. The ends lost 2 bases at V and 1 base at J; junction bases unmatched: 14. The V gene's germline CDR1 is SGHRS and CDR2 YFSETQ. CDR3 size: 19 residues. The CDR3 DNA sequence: TGCGCCAGCAGCTTTGTTGCGGGGGGGCGCGGTGTGGGCACAGATACGCAGTATTTT. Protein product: CASSFVAGGRGVGTDTQYF.

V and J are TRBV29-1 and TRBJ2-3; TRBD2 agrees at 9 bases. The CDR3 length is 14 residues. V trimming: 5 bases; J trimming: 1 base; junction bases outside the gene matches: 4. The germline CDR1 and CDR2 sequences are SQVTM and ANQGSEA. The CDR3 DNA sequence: TGCAGCGTTTCTAGCGGGATTGGCACAGATACGCAGTATTTT. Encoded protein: CSVSSGIGTDTQYF.

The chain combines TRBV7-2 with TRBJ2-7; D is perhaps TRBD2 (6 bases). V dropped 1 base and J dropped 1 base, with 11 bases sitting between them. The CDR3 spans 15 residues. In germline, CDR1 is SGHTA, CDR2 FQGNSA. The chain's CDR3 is CASSLGGSGSYEQYF. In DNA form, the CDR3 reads TGTGCCAGCAGCTTAGGTGGTAGCGGTTCCTACGAGCAGTACTTC.

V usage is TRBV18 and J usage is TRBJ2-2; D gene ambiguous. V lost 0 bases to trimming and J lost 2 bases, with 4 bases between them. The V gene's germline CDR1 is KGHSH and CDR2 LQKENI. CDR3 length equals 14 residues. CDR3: CASSPPLNTGELFF. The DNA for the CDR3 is TGTGCCAGCTCACCACCGTTAAACACCGGGGAGCTGTTTTTT.

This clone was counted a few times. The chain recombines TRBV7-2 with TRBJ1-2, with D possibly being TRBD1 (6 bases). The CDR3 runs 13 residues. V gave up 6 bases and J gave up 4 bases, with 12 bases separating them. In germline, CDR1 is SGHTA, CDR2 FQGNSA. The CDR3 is CASSRDKTYGYTF. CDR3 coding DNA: TGTGCCAGCAGTAGGGACAAGACCTATGGCTACACCTTC.

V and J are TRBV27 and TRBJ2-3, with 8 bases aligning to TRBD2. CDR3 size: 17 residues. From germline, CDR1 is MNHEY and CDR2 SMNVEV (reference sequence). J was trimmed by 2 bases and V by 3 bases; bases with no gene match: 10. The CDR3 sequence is CASSFYGAGGFTDTQYF. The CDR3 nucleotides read TGTGCCAGCAGTTTTTATGGTGCGGGGGGCTTCACAGATACGCAGTATTTT.

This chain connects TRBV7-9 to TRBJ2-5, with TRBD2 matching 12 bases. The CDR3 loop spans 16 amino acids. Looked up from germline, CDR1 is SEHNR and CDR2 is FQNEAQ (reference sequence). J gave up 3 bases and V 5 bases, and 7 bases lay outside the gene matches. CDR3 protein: CASSTGLAGFEETQYF. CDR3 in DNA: TGTGCCAGCAGCACCGGACTAGCGGGGTTCGAAGAGACCCAGTACTTC.

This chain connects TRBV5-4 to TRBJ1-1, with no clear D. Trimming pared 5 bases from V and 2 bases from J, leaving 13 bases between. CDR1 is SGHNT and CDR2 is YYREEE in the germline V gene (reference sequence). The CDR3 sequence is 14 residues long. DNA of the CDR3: TGTGCCAGCAGGGCTGGGCACCTCAACACTGAAGCTTTCTTT. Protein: CASRAGHLNTEAFF.

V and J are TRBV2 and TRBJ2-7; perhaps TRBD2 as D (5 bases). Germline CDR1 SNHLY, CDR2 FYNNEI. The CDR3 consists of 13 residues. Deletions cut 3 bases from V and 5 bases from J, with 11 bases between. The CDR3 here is CASSEVEAHEQYV. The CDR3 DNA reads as TGTGCCAGCAGTGAGGTGGAGGCCCACGAGCAGTACGTC.

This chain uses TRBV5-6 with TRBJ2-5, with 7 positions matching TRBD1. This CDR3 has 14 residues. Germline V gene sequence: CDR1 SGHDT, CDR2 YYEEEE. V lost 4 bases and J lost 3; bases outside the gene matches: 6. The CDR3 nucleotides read TGTGCCAGCAGCCCTCTTGGACAGGAAGAGACCCAGTACTTC. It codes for CASSPLGQEETQYF.

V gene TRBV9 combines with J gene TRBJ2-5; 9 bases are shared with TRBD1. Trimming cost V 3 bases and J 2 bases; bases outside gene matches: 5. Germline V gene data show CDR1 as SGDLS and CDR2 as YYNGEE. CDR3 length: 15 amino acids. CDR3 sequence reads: CASSADRGGQETQYF. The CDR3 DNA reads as TGTGCCAGCAGCGCGGACAGGGGAGGGCAAGAGACCCAGTACTTC.